This T cell receptor beta chain emerged from a study of patients and donors after allogeneic stem cell transplantation. A single record per CDR3 protein comes from TCRdb applying MiXCR to the RT-PCR reads. The sample carries 98,000 or so distinct CDR3 sequences, 35% recorded once. The CDR3 is 16 amino acids. Germline-derived CDR1 and CDR2 are SGDLS and YYNGEE. The J segment lost 3 bases and the V segment lost 2 bases, leaving 6 bases of the junction unmatched. This clonotype is a singleton in its sample. Sequencing was done on a sample of blood, either unsorted or a sorted T cell fraction (not recorded which). The chain links TRBV9 to TRBJ2-3, with 10 nucleotides matching TRBD2. This TCR derives from a human donor who was either an allogeneic HSCT recipient or a stem cell or donor lymphocyte infusion donor (not recorded which). It is not recorded whose cells these are; they may come from a transplant donor. The CDR3 loop is CASSVSGRAETDTQYF. Here the CDR3 DNA reads TGTGCCAGCAGCGTCAGCGGGAGGGCCGAGACAGATACGCAGTATTTT.